The 10 T cell receptor beta chains below all came from one sample that was sequenced in a study of T cell responses to AZD1222 COVID-19 vaccine. TCRdb keeps only in-frame clones here, not all; method: immunoSEQ multiplex PCR. The sample contains about 160,000 clones, 88% of which appear only once. Sequencing used peripheral blood, obtained on day 0 of AZD1222 vaccination. Receptors originate from an adult in good health.

The chain employs TRBV2 and TRBJ2-1; D possibly matches TRBD1 or TRBD2 (5 bases each). The CDR3 runs 15 residues. V shed 4 bases and J shed 3 bases, with 13 bases lying between them. CDR1 and CDR2 (germline): SNHLY, FYNNEI. Here the CDR3 DNA reads TGTGCCAGCAGTGGGGACCACCAAAACTACAATGAGCAGTTCTTC. It encodes CASSGDHQNYNEQFF.

The CDR3 spells CASSARDRNTEAFF. CDR3 sequence (DNA): TGTGCCAGCAGCGCGAGGGACAGGAACACTGAAGCTTTCTTT. The gene calls are TRBV9 and TRBJ1-1; 7 bases line up with TRBD1. V shed 3 bases, J shed 1 base, and the junction held 3 bases outside the gene matches. Germline V lookup: CDR1 SGDLS, CDR2 YYNGEE. This CDR3 comprises 14 residues.

V gene TRBV18 combines with J gene TRBJ1-5, with D maybe TRBD1 (6 bases). This CDR3 has 16 residues. The V and J ends lost 2 bases and 0 bases respectively, with 11 bases between them. CDR1 KGHSH and CDR2 LQKENI come from the germline V gene. CDR3 sequence reads: CASSPARGGSNQPQHF. The CDR3 DNA follows: TGTGCCAGCTCACCAGCCAGGGGAGGTAGCAATCAGCCCCAGCATTTT. Supplemented by reference TRBV18 and TRBJ1-5, the full variable domain reads NAGVMQNPRHLVRRRGQEARLRCSPMKGHSHVYWYRQLPEEGLKFMVYLQKENIIDESGMPKERFSAEFPKEGPSILRIQQVVRGDSAAYFCASSPARGGSNQPQHFGDGTRLSIL.

The gene calls are TRBV5-8 and TRBJ2-1, with 11 bases that match TRBD2. The CDR3 length is 16 residues. The J segment lost 0 bases and the V segment lost 1 base, leaving 0 bases of the junction unmatched. Germline V gene sequence: CDR1 SGHTS, CDR2 YDEGEE. CDR3 nucleotides: TGTGCCAGCAGCTTGACTAGCGGGAGCTCCTACAATGAGCAGTTCTTC. Encoded protein: CASSLTSGSSYNEQFF.

The rearrangement joins TRBV3-1 (or the pseudogene TRBV3-2) to TRBJ2-5; 9 nucleotides align to TRBD2. Unmatched junction bases numbered 9, after V lost 0 bases and J lost 4 bases. There are 17 residues in the CDR3. Per germline, CDR1 LGHDT and CDR2 YNNKEL (reference sequence). The CDR3 reads CASSQDARGGVLETQYF. The DNA for the CDR3 is TGTGCCAGCAGCCAAGATGCCCGCGGGGGGGTGCTAGAGACCCAGTACTTC.

This chain uses TRBV5-1 with TRBJ1-1; D gene unclear. There are 14 residues in the CDR3. V was cut by 4 bases and J by 0 bases, with 10 bases left in between. Germline loops: CDR1 SGHRS, CDR2 YFSETQ. The CDR3 region is CASSLGPMNTEAFF. The CDR3 DNA follows: TGCGCCAGCAGCCTCGGACCCATGAACACTGAAGCTTTCTTT.

This clone has a handful of counts. The genes are TRBV7-8 and TRBJ2-4; 8 bases are a match to TRBD1. The CDR3 consists of 13 residues. The V segment lost 5 bases and the J segment 10 bases; nucleotides outside the gene matches: 7. Germline V gives CDR1 SGHVS, CDR2 FQNEAQ. CDR3 DNA: TGTGCCAGCAGCCCCGGACAGGGCGCGATTCAGTACTTC. It specifies CASSPGQGAIQYF.

The CDR3 sequence is CASSFAGPADTQYF. For the CDR3, the DNA is TGTGCCAGCAGTTTTGCAGGCCCCGCAGATACGCAGTATTTT. The V gene is TRBV28, the J gene TRBJ2-3; unclear D gene. This CDR3 comprises 14 residues. Trimming pared 3 bases from V and 4 bases from J, leaving 11 bases between. Germline CDR1 and CDR2: MDHEN and SYDVKM.

This clone was observed once. V and J are TRBV30 and TRBJ1-3, with D perhaps matching TRBD1 (5 bases). V was clipped by 5 bases and J by 0 bases, with 20 bases between them. The CDR3 consists of 17 residues. Germline V lookup: CDR1 GTSNPN, CDR2 SVGIG (reference sequence). CDR3 in DNA: TGTGCCTGGGGCCCCGGGGCAGGGATCTTCTCTGGAAACACCATATATTTT. Amino acids: CAWGPGAGIFSGNTIYF.

The rearrangement uses TRBV7-8 and TRBJ2-2; possibly TRBD1 or TRBD2 for D (5 bases each). Germline V lookup: CDR1 SGHVS, CDR2 FQNEAQ. There are 15 residues in the CDR3. The V end was cut by 10 bases, the J end by 4 bases, with 19 bases between. CDR3 protein: CAIARGRAFTGELFF. In DNA, the CDR3 is TGTGCCATCGCCCGGGGCAGGGCCTTCACCGGGGAGCTGTTTTTT.